A selection of T cell receptor beta chains follows, all from one sample in a study of cytomegalovirus exposure and HLA in healthy donors. Profiled with immunoSEQ multiplex PCR; TCRdb holds only in-frame clones, not every one. The table includes 95,000 to 110,000 clones, 75% to 80% detected once. The sample was PBMCs. The receptor source for this set is a man between 60 and 75 years old in good health and CMV-seropositive. The CDR3 runs from the conserved cysteine through the conserved F or W. Fields, in order: CDR3 protein, CDR3 DNA, V gene, J gene, D gene, clone size. The D gene is left open where the match is weak. Clone size is given for some rows only: seen once, a few or many times, or a class if the clone is expanded.

CDR3: CASSTRQGSDSPLHF; DNA: TGTGCCAGCAGCACCAGACAGGGATCCGATTCACCCCTCCACTTT; V: TRBV11-2; J: TRBJ1-6; D: TRBD1; size: -
CDR3: CASTGVSSYEQYF; DNA: TGTGCCAGCACCGGGGTTAGTAGTTACGAGCAGTACTTC; V: TRBV2; J: TRBJ2-7; D: -; size: -
CDR3: CASSQVQQETQYF; DNA: TGCGCCAGCAGCCAAGTACAGCAAGAGACCCAGTACTTC; V: TRBV4-1; J: TRBJ2-5; D: -; size: -
CDR3: CASSILGGDTEAFF; DNA: TGTGCCAGTAGTATTCTGGGGGGGGACACTGAAGCTTTCTTT; V: TRBV19; J: TRBJ1-1; D: -; size: -
CDR3: CARSRGETQYF; DNA: TGTGCCAGATCTAGGGGAGAGACCCAGTACTTC; V: TRBV19; J: TRBJ2-5; D: -; size: -
CDR3: CASSLSQGRAGNTEAFF; DNA: TGTGCCAGCAGCTTATCTCAGGGGCGGGCGGGGAACACTGAAGCTTTCTTT; V: TRBV7-8; J: TRBJ1-1; D: -; size: -
CDR3: CASSTQTLVGQYNEKLFF; DNA: TGTGCCAGCTCAACGCAAACCTTAGTGGGACAGTACAATGAAAAACTGTTTTTT; V: TRBV18; J: TRBJ1-4; D: TRBD1; size: -
CDR3: CASSVDFQGAGNTIYF; DNA: TGTGCCAGCAGCGTAGATTTCCAGGGTGCTGGAAACACCATATATTTT; V: TRBV9; J: TRBJ1-3; D: -; size: -
CDR3: CASSPQGGTEAFF; DNA: TGTGCCAGCAGCCCCCAGGGGGGCACTGAAGCTTTCTTT; V: TRBV7-3; J: TRBJ1-1; D: TRBD1; size: -
CDR3: CASSLSSSYNEQFF; DNA: TGTGCCAGCAGCTTATCCAGCTCCTACAATGAGCAGTTCTTC; V: TRBV7-9; J: TRBJ2-1; D: -; size: -
CDR3: CASSPTSGVGTDTQYF; DNA: TGTGCCAGCAGCCCCACTAGCGGGGTGGGCACAGATACGCAGTATTTT; V: TRBV7-2; J: TRBJ2-3; D: TRBD2; size: -
CDR3: CASSGGSSYEQYF; DNA: TGTGCCAGCAGTGGGGGCAGCTCCTACGAGCAGTACTTC; V: TRBV25-1; J: TRBJ2-7; D: -; size: few
CDR3: CASSLTSGGYNEQFF; DNA: TGTGCCAGCAGCTTAACGAGCGGGGGTTACAATGAGCAGTTCTTC; V: TRBV7-2; J: TRBJ2-1; D: TRBD2; size: -
CDR3: CASSFGQDYEQYF; DNA: TGTGCCAGCAGTTTCGGACAGGACTACGAGCAGTACTTC; V: TRBV28; J: TRBJ2-7; D: TRBD1; size: few
CDR3: CASSSGTVYNEQFF; DNA: TGTGCCAGCAGTTCCGGGACAGTCTACAATGAGCAGTTCTTC; V: TRBV6-1; J: TRBJ2-1; D: TRBD1; size: few